What follows are 7 T cell receptor beta chains derived from one specimen sequenced in a study of shared clonotypes between healthy human individuals. Sequenced by immunoSEQ multiplex PCR; TCRdb stores in-frame clones only, minus some. The sample carries under 2.5 million clones, around 93% recorded once. Input material: naive CD4+ T cells from PBMCs. Subset in this sample: CD45RA+ positively selected. The receptors here all came from a man aged 18 to 29 in good health. Some clones in this sample may be carry-over from other donors' samples.

This chain connects TRBV21-1 to TRBJ2-7; the table's TRBD2 call for D was not verified on the DNA. TRBV21-1 is listed as a pseudogene. The CDR3 totals 15 residues. In DNA, the CDR3 is TGTGCCAGCAGCAAAACCCCGGGCGGGATTAGGGAGCAGTACTTC. Protein: CASSKTPGGIREQYF.

The chain combines TRBV5-1 with TRBJ2-2, with TRBD1 matching over 8 bases. The V gene's germline CDR1 is SGHRS and CDR2 YFSETQ. The CDR3 consists of 15 residues. J gave up 4 bases and V 4 bases, and 6 bases lay outside the gene matches. For the CDR3, the DNA is TGCGCCAGCAGCCAGACAGGGGCTTTCACCGGGGAGCTGTTTTTT. Its protein product is CASSQTGAFTGELFF.

This clone was seen just once. The chain carries TRBV6-1 and TRBJ1-2; tentative D call: TRBD1 (5 bases). Germline CDR1 is MNHNS and CDR2 is SASEGT. Trimming pared 4 bases from V and 0 bases from J, leaving 12 bases between. This CDR3 is 15 amino acids long. The CDR3 region is CASSVIRQSNYGYTF. CDR3 in DNA: TGTGCCAGCAGTGTAATACGACAGTCTAACTATGGCTACACCTTC.

The rearrangement joins TRBV7-2 to TRBJ2-7; possibly TRBD1 for D (5 bases). Trimming took 2 bases from V and 2 from J, leaving 13 bases between them. Germline V lookup: CDR1 SGHTA, CDR2 FQGNSA. The CDR3 runs 15 residues. This chain's CDR3 is CASSLLGAITYEQYF. CDR3 DNA: TGTGCCAGCAGCTTATTAGGGGCCATTACCTACGAGCAGTACTTC.

This chain joins TRBV27 and TRBJ2-5, with D perhaps TRBD2 (6 bases). Trimming took off 7 bases at V and 4 bases at J, with 16 bases between the two ends. This CDR3 spans 14 amino acids. From germline, CDR1 is MNHEY and CDR2 SMNVEV (reference sequence). CDR3 residues: CASTPSGEGETQYF. CDR3 nucleotide sequence: TGTGCCAGCACCCCATCGGGGGAAGGAGAGACCCAGTACTTC.

V gene TRBV11-3 combines with J gene TRBJ2-1; 13 bases fit TRBD2. Unmatched junction bases numbered 7, after V lost 5 bases and J lost 9 bases. The CDR3 covers 15 residues. Looked up from germline, CDR1 is SGHNT and CDR2 is YENEEA. This chain's CDR3 is CASSRTSGSVSEQFF. CDR3 nucleotides: TGTGCCAGCAGCCGGACTAGCGGGAGTGTCAGTGAGCAGTTCTTC. Full variable domain (missing parts from reference TRBV11-3 and TRBJ2-1): EAGVVQSPRYKIIEKKQPVAFWCNPISGHNTLYWYLQNLGQGPELLIRYENEEAVDDSQLPKDRFSAERLKGVDSTLKIQPAELGDSAVYLCASSRTSGSVSEQFFGPGTRLTVL.

The chain joins TRBV5-1 to TRBJ2-2; D gene uncertain. The CDR3 runs 14 residues. The germline CDR1 and CDR2 sequences are SGHRS and YFSETQ. The germline V and J ends were trimmed by 2 bases and 2 bases, with 7 bases remaining between them. The CDR3 is CASSFQTNTGELFF. CDR3 DNA sequence: TGCGCCAGCAGCTTCCAGACAAACACCGGGGAGCTGTTTTTT.